These 31 T cell receptor beta chains share one sample of origin, sequenced in a study of T cells in Graves' hyperthyroidism and ophthalmopathy. Regions amplified from RNA transcripts were the TCR beta CDR3 regions. TCR CDR3 regions were first amplified by RT-PCR with HTBI primers. TCRdb re-called the multiplex PCR reads through MiXCR, storing one row per CDR3 protein. The sample carries around 800,000 distinct CDR3 sequences, about 38% recorded once. The sequenced material came from blood. The receptors derive from a man between 18 and 29 years old with Graves' hyperthyroidism.

The V and J genes are TRBV7-2 and TRBJ2-7, with D perhaps assigned TRBD1 or TRBD2 (5 bases each). Germline V gene sequence: CDR1 SGHTA, CDR2 FQGNSA. With 8 bases removed from V and 6 bases from J, the gap between germline ends came to 11 bases. The CDR3 covers 11 residues. The chain's CDR3 is CASGAGGEQYF. Here the CDR3 DNA reads TGTGCCAGCGGGGCCGGAGGCGAGCAGTACTTC.

This clonotype occurred once. Since a much larger clone is just one base distant, this may be a read error. The chain uses TRBV20-1 and TRBJ1-2; D gene uncertain. Per the germline V gene, CDR1 is DFQATT and CDR2 is SNEGSKA (reference sequence). V was shortened by 7 bases and J by 0 bases, with 15 bases between the two germline ends. This CDR3 spans 14 amino acids. This CDR3 is CSVHNVYPNYGYTF. The DNA for the CDR3 is TGCAGTGTCCATAACGTTTATCCTAACTATGGCTACACCTTC.

Note on this clonotype: Since the CDR3 does not end with the conserved phenylalanine or tryptophan, this likely comes from a read error. The DNA is left out, because the CDR3 cannot be placed on it with certainty; the CDR3 is given as TCRdb lists it. The chain has TRBV29-1 and TRBJ1-3. Germline V gene lookup returns CDR1 SQVTM and CDR2 ANQGSEA. A total of 11 residues make up the CDR3, ends included. CDR3 protein: CSVEESGQTLV.

To note about this clonotype: Because the CDR3 is missing its conserved closing phenylalanine or tryptophan, this is likely a read error. The genes are TRBV7-9 and TRBJ1-2; TRBD1 might be the D (6 bases). Trimming pared 1 base from V and 7 bases from J, leaving 10 bases between. CDR1 and CDR2 from the germline V gene are SEHNR and FQNEAQ (reference sequence). The CDR3 runs to 13 residues. Here the CDR3 reads CASSLVGGLGYTL. For the CDR3, the DNA is TGTGCCAGCAGCTTAGTCGGGGGGCTTGGCTACACCCTC.

This clonotype occurred a few times. The rearrangement uses TRBV6-5 and TRBJ1-1, with unresolved D. Germline CDR1 and CDR2: MNHEY and SVGAGI. Trimming took 6 bases from V and 7 from J, leaving 18 bases between them. The CDR3 totals 14 residues. In DNA form, the CDR3 reads TGTGCCAGCAGCTCCTTAGGCGGGAGGAGTGAAGCTTTCTTT. This encodes CASSSLGGRSEAFF.

This clonotype was observed at least ten times. This chain uses TRBV7-9 with TRBJ1-1; no firm D call. The CDR3 loop spans 13 amino acids. Germline V gives CDR1 SEHNR, CDR2 FQNEAQ (reference sequence). Trimming took 10 bases from V and 1 from J, leaving 13 bases between them. The CDR3 coding sequence is TGTGCCACGACGGGGTCAACGAACACTGAAGCTTTCTTT. Translation gives CATTGSTNTEAFF.

This clonotype turned up a few times. J is TRBJ1-6 and V is TRBV9; D remains unclear. Germline loops: CDR1 SGDLS, CDR2 YYNGEE. The CDR3 length is 15 residues. The V gene lost 5 bases and the J gene lost 0 bases, with 9 bases spanning the gap. CDR3 region: CASRQPSSYNSPLHF. DNA for the CDR3: TGTGCCAGCAGGCAGCCCAGCTCCTATAATTCACCCCTCCACTTT.

In its sample, this clonotype was seen many times. This chain links TRBV29-1 with TRBJ1-2; 7 bases are a match to TRBD1. Per the germline V gene, CDR1 is SQVTM and CDR2 is ANQGSEA. The CDR3 is made up of 13 amino acids. Losses at the gene ends were 4 bases for V and 4 bases for J; bases not matched to a gene: 6. The CDR3 sequence is CSVAPTGVYGYTF. DNA for the CDR3: TGCAGCGTTGCACCTACAGGGGTCTATGGCTACACCTTC.

Many counts were recorded for this clonotype. The chain uses TRBV2 and TRBJ2-7, with D unclear. Germline CDR1 and CDR2: SNHLY and FYNNEI. This CDR3 region has 13 residues. Trimming removed 8 bases at V and 2 bases at J, with 13 bases between. The CDR3 reads CASLRQGAYEQYF. For the CDR3, the DNA is TGTGCCAGCCTAAGACAAGGAGCCTACGAGCAGTACTTC.

This chain joins TRBV15 and TRBJ1-5; maybe TRBD1 (6 bases). The V gene's germline CDR1 is LNHNV and CDR2 YYDKDF (reference sequence). The ends were cut back, 5 bases at V and 4 bases at J, with 12 bases in the middle. CDR3 length: 14 residues. CDR3 protein: CATSDIQGNQPQHF. CDR3 sequence (DNA): TGTGCCACCAGCGACATTCAGGGGAATCAGCCCCAGCATTTT.

The chain has TRBV15 and TRBJ1-6, with 10 bases matching TRBD1. Germline values: CDR1 LNHNV, CDR2 YYDKDF (reference sequence). After removal of 3 bases from V and 4 bases from J, the junction contained 12 bases not matched to a gene. The CDR3 covers 19 residues. CDR3 loop: CATSSRLPGTGEYNSPLHF. The DNA for the CDR3 is TGTGCCACCAGCAGCCGGCTCCCTGGGACAGGGGAGTATAATTCACCCCTCCACTTT.

The sample holds a few counts of this clonotype. V is TRBV6-7 and J is TRBJ2-7; 8 bases fit TRBD2. TRBV6-7 is noted as an ORF with a role that remains uncertain. The V segment lost 7 bases and the J segment 4 bases; nucleotides outside the gene matches: 9. The CDR3 contains 14 residues. The chain's CDR3 is CASTRAGDKYEQYF. The DNA of the CDR3 is TGTGCCAGCACCAGAGCGGGAGACAAATACGAGCAGTACTTC.

This clonotype has at least ten counts. This chain links TRBV7-2 with TRBJ2-5; D gene unclear. The CDR3 loop spans 14 amino acids. Trimming pared 3 bases from V and 0 bases from J, leaving 8 bases between. CDR1 and CDR2 from the germline V gene are SGHTA and FQGNSA. CDR3 bases: TGTGCCAGCAGCTTGGCCTTGAACCAAGAGACCCAGTACTTC. This gives the protein CASSLALNQETQYF. The entire variable domain, with the rest obtained from reference TRBV7-2 and TRBJ2-5, is as follows: GAGVSQSPSNKVTEKGKDVELRCDPISGHTALYWYRQSLGQGLEFLIYFQGNSAPDKSGLPSDRFSAERTGGSVSTLTIQRTQQEDSAVYLCASSLALNQETQYFGPGTRLLVL.

As DNA, the CDR3 is TGTGCCAGCAGCTCCTATGTGGGGGGATATGGAAACACCATATATTTT. This gives the protein CASSSYVGGYGNTIYF. The V call is TRBV7-2, the J call TRBJ1-3; weak D call: TRBD1 (5 bases). CDR3 length: 16 amino acids. Germline loops: CDR1 SGHTA, CDR2 FQGNSA. V was clipped by 4 bases and J by 3 bases, with 16 bases between them.

This chain uses TRBV25-1 with TRBJ2-5; D is perhaps TRBD2 (6 bases). The germline V gene has CDR1 MGHDK and CDR2 SYGVNS. The germline V and J ends were trimmed by 8 bases and 1 base, with 11 bases remaining between them. The CDR3 is 13 amino acids. The CDR3 region has the DNA TGTGCCAGCTGGAGGGGAGGCCAAGAGACCCAGTACTTC. Protein: CASWRGGQETQYF.

The rearrangement links TRBV7-9 to TRBJ2-2; the match to TRBD1 covers 8 bases. Looked up from germline, CDR1 is SEHNR and CDR2 is FQNEAQ (reference sequence). Trimming removed 6 bases from V and 4 bases from J; junction bases left unmatched: 10. CDR3 size: 16 residues. CDR3 residues: CASRRTGSPPTGELFF. The DNA for the CDR3 is TGTGCCAGCAGACGGACAGGGTCCCCGCCCACCGGGGAGCTGTTTTTT.

There are many counts of this clonotype. The V gene is TRBV7-6, the J gene TRBJ1-1, with D possibly TRBD1 on 5 matching bases. Germline V gene data show CDR1 as SGHVS and CDR2 as FNYEAQ. The CDR3 extends over 15 amino acids. Trimming shortened V by 1 base and J by 5 bases, and 14 bases separated the two germline ends. Here the CDR3 DNA reads TGTGCCAGCAGCTTAGAGCTCCCAGGGCTGACTGAAGCTTTCTTT. Its translation is CASSLELPGLTEAFF. Using reference TRBV7-6 and TRBJ1-1 for the parts outside the CDR3, the full variable domain is GAGVSQSPRYKVTKRGQDVALRCDPISGHVSLYWYRQALGQGPEFLTYFNYEAQQDKSGLPNDRFSAERPEGSISTLTIQRTEQRDSAMYRCASSLELPGLTEAFFGQGTRLTVV.

This clonotype showed up many times. The chain recombines TRBV15 with TRBJ2-2, with D possibly being TRBD1 or TRBD2 (6 bases each). Germline values: CDR1 LNHNV, CDR2 YYDKDF (reference sequence). The length of the CDR3 is 19 residues. V lost 0 bases, J lost 4 bases, and 21 bases lay in between. The CDR3 DNA follows: TGTGCCACCAGCAGAGATGTTCACTTGGGGGGCAGGTCCACCGGGGAGCTGTTTTTT. It specifies CATSRDVHLGGRSTGELFF.

Concerning this clonotype: Germline and junction disagree at one end, which may indicate a read error. The V call is TRBV2, the J call TRBJ2-6; possibly TRBD1 for D (6 bases). Germline assignment: CDR1 SNHLY and CDR2 FYNNEI. The CDR3 totals 21 residues. CDR3 region: CVSSPPTGRHSSGSGANVLTF. CDR3 nucleotide sequence: TGTGTCAGCAGCCCCCCTACAGGGCGTCACAGCTCTGGCTCTGGGGCCAACGTCCTGACTTTC.

The chain employs TRBV4-1 and TRBJ1-1, with 7 bases matching TRBD1. CDR3 length: 15 residues. CDR1 is MGHRA and CDR2 is YSYEKL in the germline V gene. V lost 0 bases and J lost 5; bases outside the gene matches: 6. CDR3 nucleotide sequence: TGCGCCAGCAGCCAAGATAGTGGACAGGCGACTGAAGCTTTCTTT. Protein product: CASSQDSGQATEAFF.

This clonotype was detected only a few times. This sequence joins TRBV7-2 and TRBJ1-1; no firm D call. The CDR3 extends over 14 amino acids. Trimming removed 4 bases at V and 0 bases at J, with 9 bases between. CDR1 and CDR2 (germline): SGHTA, FQGNSA. This CDR3 reads CASSSDDVNTEAFF. The CDR3 DNA follows: TGTGCCAGCAGCTCGGACGACGTGAACACTGAAGCTTTCTTT.

This rearrangement joins TRBV7-2 to TRBJ1-3, with D uncertain. Germline-derived CDR1 and CDR2 are SGHTA and FQGNSA. CDR3 length: 16 amino acids. V shed 1 base and J shed 2 bases, with 12 bases lying between them. The CDR3 sequence is CASSLDMPGAGNTIYF. Written as DNA, the CDR3 is TGTGCCAGCAGCTTAGATATGCCGGGAGCTGGAAACACCATATATTTT.

This clonotype has just a few counts. The chain joins TRBV7-2 to TRBJ2-2; D not resolved. The CDR3 contains 14 residues. The V and J ends lost 4 bases and 6 bases respectively, with 12 bases between them. Germline CDR1 is SGHTA and CDR2 is FQGNSA. The CDR3 protein is CASSSHFLSGELFF. The CDR3 region has the DNA TGTGCCAGCAGCTCACACTTTCTCTCCGGGGAGCTGTTTTTT.

V gene TRBV20-1 combines with J gene TRBJ2-7; 11 nucleotides align to TRBD2. Germline V lookup: CDR1 DFQATT, CDR2 SNEGSKA (reference sequence). Trimming at V came to 6 bases and at J to 0 bases, leaving 7 bases not matched to a gene. CDR3 size: 15 residues. The CDR3 reads CSAIDLAGGSYEQYF. Written as DNA, the CDR3 is TGCAGTGCCATCGATCTAGCGGGGGGCTCCTACGAGCAGTACTTC.

The chain joins TRBV19 to TRBJ1-2; 9 bases map to TRBD1. CDR3 length: 13 residues. Trimming took 4 bases from V and 8 from J; bases not matched to a gene: 5. CDR1 LNHDA and CDR2 SQIVND come from the germline V gene (reference sequence). The CDR3, as DNA: TGTGCCAGTAGTAAGGGACAGGGATTAGGCTACACCTTC. Encoded protein: CASSKGQGLGYTF.

This clonotype was counted between two and nine times. The chain recombines TRBV14 with TRBJ2-5; possibly TRBD1 for D (6 bases). V was pared by 1 base and J by 5 bases, with 11 bases between. The CDR3 totals 14 residues. Germline lookup yields CDR1 SGHDN and CDR2 FVKESK. The DNA for the CDR3 is TGTGCCAGCAGCCAAGGTGGCAGGGGCGAGACCCAGTACTTC. This sequence encodes CASSQGGRGETQYF. The full variable domain, its missing parts supplied by reference TRBV14 and TRBJ2-5, is EAGVTQFPSHSVIEKGQTVTLRCDPISGHDNLYWYRRVMGKEIKFLLHFVKESKQDESGMPNNRFLAERTGGTYSTLKVQPAELEDSGVYFCASSQGGRGETQYFGPGTRLLVL.

The chain employs TRBV13 and TRBJ1-2, with TRBD1 matching 8 bases. The CDR3 runs 15 residues. V gave up 4 bases and J gave up 5 bases; unmatched junction bases: 9. CDR1 is PRHDT and CDR2 is FYEKMQ in the germline V gene (reference sequence). The CDR3 nucleotides read TGTGCCAGCAGCTCAGGGGGCCCGAGGTATTATGGCTACACCTTC. Translating it yields CASSSGGPRYYGYTF.

This clonotype has at least ten counts. The rearrangement joins TRBV7-9 to TRBJ1-3; no reliable D call. Germline lookup yields CDR1 SEHNR and CDR2 FQNEAQ (reference sequence). The CDR3 runs 14 residues. The V gene lost 0 bases and the J gene lost 6 bases, with 9 bases spanning the gap. In DNA, the CDR3 is TGTGCCAGCAGCTTAGCCCCACCGGAAAACACCATATATTTT. This encodes CASSLAPPENTIYF.

Concerning this clonotype itself: An end of the junction differs from the germline gene, which may be a read error. The V call is TRBV7-9, the J call TRBJ2-5, with unresolved D. The CDR3 has 14 amino acids. Per the germline V gene, CDR1 is SEHNR and CDR2 is FQNEAQ (reference sequence). Written as DNA, the CDR3 is TGTGCCAGCAGCTTAGTACCCTACCAAAAGACCCAGTACTTC. Translated, it gives CASSLVPYQKTQYF.

The chain employs TRBV6-5 and TRBJ2-5; perhaps TRBD2 as D (6 bases). V dropped 6 bases and J dropped 5 bases, with 16 bases sitting between them. Germline V gives CDR1 MNHEY, CDR2 SVGAGI. The CDR3 runs to 14 residues. CDR3 sequence: CASRLAMTKETQYF. The CDR3 DNA is TGTGCCAGCAGACTAGCAATGACCAAGGAGACCCAGTACTTC.

This clonotype was seen at least ten times. The chain couples TRBV12-3 or TRBV12-4 to TRBJ2-5; TRBD2 matches 8 bases. The CDR3 runs 13 residues. Losses at the gene ends were 6 bases for V and 5 bases for J; bases not matched to a gene: 5. The CDR3 is CASSIAGRETQYF. The CDR3 DNA reads as TGTGCCAGCAGCATAGCGGGGCGGGAGACCCAGTACTTC.